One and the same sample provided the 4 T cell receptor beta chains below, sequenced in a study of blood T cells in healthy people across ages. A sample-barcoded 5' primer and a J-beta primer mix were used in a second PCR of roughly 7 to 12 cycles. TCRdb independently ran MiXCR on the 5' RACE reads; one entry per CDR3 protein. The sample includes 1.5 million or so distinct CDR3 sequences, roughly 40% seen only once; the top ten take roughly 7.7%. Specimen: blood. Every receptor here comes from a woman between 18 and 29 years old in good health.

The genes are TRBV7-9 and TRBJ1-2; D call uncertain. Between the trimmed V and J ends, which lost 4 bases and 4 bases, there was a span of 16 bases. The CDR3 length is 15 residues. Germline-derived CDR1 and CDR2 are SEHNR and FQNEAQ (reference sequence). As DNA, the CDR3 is TGTGCCAGCAGCTCCAGAGGCGAGGTTAGCTATGGCTACACCTTC. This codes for CASSSRGEVSYGYTF.

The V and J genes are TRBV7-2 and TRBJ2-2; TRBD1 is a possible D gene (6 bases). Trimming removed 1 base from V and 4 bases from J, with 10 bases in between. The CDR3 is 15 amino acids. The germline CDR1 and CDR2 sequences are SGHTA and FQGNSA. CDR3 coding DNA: TGTGCCAGCAGCTTAGACAGGGCGAGCACCGGGGAGCTGTTTTTT. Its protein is CASSLDRASTGELFF.

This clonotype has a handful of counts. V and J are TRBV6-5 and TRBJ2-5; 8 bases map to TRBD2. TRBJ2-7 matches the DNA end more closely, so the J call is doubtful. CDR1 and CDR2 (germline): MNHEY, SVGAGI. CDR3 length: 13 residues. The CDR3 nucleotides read TGTGCCGAGCGTGAGACTAGCGAGTACGAGCAGTACTTC. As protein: CAERETSEYEQYF.

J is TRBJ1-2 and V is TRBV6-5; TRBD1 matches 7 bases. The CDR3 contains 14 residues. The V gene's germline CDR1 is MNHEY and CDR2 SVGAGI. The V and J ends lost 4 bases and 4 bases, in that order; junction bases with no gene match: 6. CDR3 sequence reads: CASSSRQGIYGYTF. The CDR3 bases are TGTGCCAGCAGTTCACGACAGGGAATCTATGGCTACACCTTC.